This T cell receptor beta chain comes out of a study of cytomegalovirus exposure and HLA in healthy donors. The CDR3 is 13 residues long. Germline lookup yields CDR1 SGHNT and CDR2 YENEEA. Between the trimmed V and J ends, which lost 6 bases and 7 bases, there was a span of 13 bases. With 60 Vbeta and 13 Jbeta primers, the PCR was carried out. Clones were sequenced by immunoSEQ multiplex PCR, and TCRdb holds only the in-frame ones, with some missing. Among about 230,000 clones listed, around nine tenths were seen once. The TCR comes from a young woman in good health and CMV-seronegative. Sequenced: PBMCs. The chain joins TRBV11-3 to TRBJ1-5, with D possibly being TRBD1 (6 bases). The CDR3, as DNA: TGTGCCAGCAGTGTGACAGGCACGCAGCCCCAGCATTTT. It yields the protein CASSVTGTQPQHF.